Listed here is a single T cell receptor (beta chain). This clone's antigen is unknown. It has no much larger one-base neighbor in the sample; base qualities were not kept. This entry is derived from a study of prognosis after radiotherapy for stage I lung cancer (dated by TCRdb to the early 2020s). Context from the whole study: Between April 2018 and early 2019, nineteen patients with stage I NSCLC were enrolled in Nanjing, China. Roughly 14 patients had newly diagnosed primary stage I lung tumors, and 4 or 5 had oligometastatic NSCLC after surgical resection of the primary tumor. Every patient was deemed medically inoperable, more than ten because of comorbidities and over 5 because they refused surgery. The cohort included about a dozen men and more than 5 women, with a median age of approximately 74 years and a range of about 53 to 95 years. Squamous cell carcinoma histology was identified in several patients, and adenocarcinoma histology was identified in about a dozen patients. Using image-guided IMRT or VMAT, SBRT was delivered in 3 to 5 fractions at a biologically effective dose of at least 100 Gy. In every patient, SBRT was given without any concurrent therapy. Distant metastases were developed by four of the 19 patients after SBRT, at a median of around seven months, whereas no significant progression was observed in the other 15 patients. This study profiled peripheral blood TCR beta repertoires from stage I NSCLC patients before and after stereotactic body radiotherapy and linked the repertoires to distant failure. The study sequenced about 38 blood samples from 19 patients, one before and one after SBRT per patient.

The TCR beta CDR3 region was amplified from genomic DNA by two rounds of multiplex PCR. In the first PCR round, primers specific to each TRBV and TRBJ gene were used, and the primer sequences were filed in Chinese patent CN105087789A. The second PCR round used universal primers. The Roche High Pure PCR Template Preparation Kit was used to extract genomic DNA from frozen PBMCs. An Illumina HiSeq 3000 was used to sequence the libraries paired-end with 151 bp reads. Per the source publication's procedure: CutAdapt was used to remove raw reads lacking the multiplex PCR primer sequences. PEAR was used to merge high-quality paired reads into contigs. By aligning each contig to reference sequences, MiXCR assigned the TRB V, D and J gene segments to that contig. CDR3 sequences were clustered by base quality and sequence similarity to remove sequencing errors. Shannon entropy, normalized by the natural log of the productive TCR sequence number, served as the measure of diversity. Clonality was computed as one minus the ratio of Shannon entropy to the natural log of the number of unique clonotypes. The Youden index of ROC curves was used to select progression-free survival cut-offs for repertoire metrics, and analyses were performed in R 3.5.3. TCRdb's own reprocessing of the public reads used fastp at Q25 and MiXCR and kept productive beta chains. Identical CDR3 protein sequences are pooled into one entry, listed with their most common genes and DNA. V and J calls and clone size were set by TCRdb, not the authors. For this sample there are 14,000 or so distinct CDR3 sequences; roughly a third appear just once. Around 41% of the sample lies in the top ten.

CDR1 and CDR2, looked up from the germline V gene, are MGHDK and SYGVNS. From the cysteine up to the phenylalanine, the CDR3 has a length of 16 residues. The DNA shown is the 48-base CDR3, in frame from base 1. Trimming takes 7 bases off V and 8 bases off J; junction bases not matched to a gene: 14. All patients had node-negative disease on CT and PET/CT, and none had a history of other malignancies or had previously received chemotherapy or radiotherapy. At each of two time points, around 5.9 milliliters of peripheral venous blood were collected in EDTA tubes. Ficoll-Paque Plus density-gradient centrifugation was used to isolate PBMCs. Right after collection, samples were placed at -80 degrees C and kept there until analysis. The full study reports these points: Tumor specificity of expanded TCR clones was not determined. After SBRT, the count of unique TCR clones dropped from a median of roughly 9,700 beforehand to approximately 7,300 afterward (Wilcoxon paired P=0.011). Post-SBRT Shannon entropy and its change from baseline were lower in patients who developed distant metastases; baseline Shannon entropy was not associated with metastases. Differences in TRBV and TRBJ usage frequencies by metastasis status were reportedly observed in two V genes at baseline and in several V and two J genes after SBRT. The small cohort and short follow-up limited the study, so independent validation of the findings is needed. No adjustment for multiple comparisons was applied to any of the reported P values.

The V and J genes are TRBV25-1 and TRBJ2-4; a stretch of 10 junction bases matches TRBD1. The receptor's source is a donor older than 45 with non-small cell lung cancer. Specimen: PBMCs, collected before or after stereotactic body radiation therapy (not recorded which). The DNA reads as follows: TGTGCCAGCATGAAGGGACAGGGGTCACGGCGGGACATTCAGTACTTC. Translated, this is CASMKGQGSRRDIQYF. Reference TRBV25-1 and TRBJ2-4 proteins supply the regions before and after the CDR3; the full variable domain is: EADIYQTPRYLVIGTGKKITLECSQTMGHDKMYWYQQDPGMELHLIHYSYGVNSTEKGDLSSESTVSRIRTEHFPLTLESARPSHTSQYLCASMKGQGSRRDIQYFGAGTRLSVL.